A selection of T cell receptor beta chains follows, all from one sample in a study of blood T cell repertoires in COVID-19. Assay: immunoSEQ multiplex PCR; the TCRdb copy retains only in-frame clones and omits some. The repertoire holds tens of thousands of clones, approximately 90% seen once, with around 2.5% in the top ten. The sequenced sample was peripheral blood. These receptors all stem from a human donor with active COVID-19. The donor label of this sample is uncertain. The CDR3 runs from the conserved cysteine through the conserved F or W. Each record gives: CDR3 length, J gene, clone size, V gene, D gene, CDR3 DNA, CDR3 protein. A D gene is named only where the DNA matches it firmly. Some rows have no size entry. The others give once, few or many, or a class for an expanded clone.

13,TRBJ2-2,NA,TRBV10-3,NA,TGTGCCACGACTATATTGCACACCGGGGAGCTGTTTTTT,CATTILHTGELFF
14,TRBJ2-2,NA,TRBV24-1,NA,TGTGCCACCAGTGATCTTACTGACACCGGGGAGCTGTTTTTT,CATSDLTDTGELFF
14,TRBJ2-1,NA,TRBV5-4,TRBD2,TGTGCCAGCAGCACTAGCGGGGCCTACAATGAGCAGTTCTTC,CASSTSGAYNEQFF
10,TRBJ2-7,NA,TRBV6-4,TRBD2,TGTGCCAGCAACGGGGGGGAGCAGTACTTC,CASNGGEQYF
15,TRBJ2-7,once,TRBV6-5,TRBD1,TGTGCCAGCAGTCAACAGGGGAAAGGATCCTACGAGCAGTACTTC,CASSQQGKGSYEQYF
13,TRBJ1-2,NA,TRBV13,NA,TGTGCCAGCAGCCCAGGACACAACTATGGCTACACCTTC,CASSPGHNYGYTF
13,TRBJ1-1,NA,TRBV12-5,NA,TGTGCTAGTGGCCGGGGGGGGTCAACTGAAGCTTTCTTT,CASGRGGSTEAFF
16,TRBJ2-3,NA,TRBV4-2,NA,TGTGCCAGCAGCCAACATATTGTCGGGGGTGCAGATACGCAGTATTTT,CASSQHIVGGADTQYF
15,TRBJ2-3,NA,TRBV9,TRBD2,TGTGCCAGCAGCGCCCTAGCGGGGGCAGCAGATACGCAGTATTTT,CASSALAGAADTQYF
15,TRBJ1-1,NA,TRBV11-2,TRBD1,TGTGCCAGCAGCCACGGACAGGGAAGGACTTCTGAAGCTTTCTTT,CASSHGQGRTSEAFF
15,TRBJ2-7,NA,TRBV3-1/TRBV3-2,NA,TGTGCCAGCAGCCAAACAGGGTTACCCGCCTACGAGCAGTACTTC,CASSQTGLPAYEQYF